The 5 T cell receptor beta chains in this list originate from one sample, sequenced in a study of T cell responses to AZD1222 COVID-19 vaccine. Assay: immunoSEQ multiplex PCR; the TCRdb copy retains only in-frame clones and omits some. Among about 110,000 clones listed, about 91% were seen once. Sequencing used peripheral blood, obtained on day 0 of AZD1222 vaccination. The receptors come from an adult in good health.

CDR3 protein: CASSLYRLLEGYTF. Here the CDR3 DNA reads TGTGCCAGCAGTTTGTACAGGCTGCTAGAAGGCTACACCTTC. V usage is TRBV14 and J usage is TRBJ1-2, with D possibly matching TRBD1 (5 bases). The germline V gene encodes CDR1 SGHDN and CDR2 FVKESK. CDR3 size: 14 residues. Trimming took 6 bases from V and 8 from J, leaving 19 bases between them.

This clone was observed once. The chain recombines TRBV27 with TRBJ1-5, with TRBD1 matching 9 bases. Germline lookup yields CDR1 MNHEY and CDR2 SMNVEV (reference sequence). The CDR3 sequence is 14 residues long. J lost 6 bases, V lost 3 bases, and 3 bases had no gene match. The CDR3 bases are TGTGCCAGCAGTTTGGGACAGGGCAGTCAGCCCCAGCATTTT. Amino acid sequence: CASSLGQGSQPQHF.

The rearrangement joins TRBV18 to TRBJ1-1; D call uncertain. This CDR3 is built from 14 residues. V was trimmed by 3 bases and J by 1 base, leaving 9 bases between them. Germline V gene sequence: CDR1 KGHSH, CDR2 LQKENI. CDR3: CASSPFSENTEAFF. The CDR3 DNA sequence: TGTGCCAGCTCACCGTTCAGCGAGAACACTGAAGCTTTCTTT. The complete variable domain, with remaining parts taken from reference TRBV18 and TRBJ1-1, reads NAGVMQNPRHLVRRRGQEARLRCSPMKGHSHVYWYRQLPEEGLKFMVYLQKENIIDESGMPKERFSAEFPKEGPSILRIQQVVRGDSAAYFCASSPFSENTEAFFGQGTRLTVV.

The chain has TRBV27 and TRBJ2-2; the D is unclear. Deletions cut 1 base from V and 5 bases from J, with 5 bases between. The germline gives CDR1 MNHEY, CDR2 SMNVEV (reference sequence). The CDR3 length is 13 residues. CDR3 in amino acids: CASSLYVTGELFF. CDR3 bases: TGTGCCAGCAGTTTATATGTTACCGGGGAGCTGTTTTTT.

The chain has TRBV7-9 and TRBJ2-5; the match to TRBD1 covers 10 bases. CDR3 length equals 14 residues. The ends lost 5 bases at V and 5 bases at J; junction bases unmatched: 5. Germline lookup yields CDR1 SEHNR and CDR2 FQNEAQ (reference sequence). The CDR3 DNA is TGTGCCAGCAGCATGACAGGGGGCTATGAGACCCAGTACTTC. Its translation: CASSMTGGYETQYF.